A single T cell receptor (beta chain) is shown here with its context. The sample comes from a study of cytotoxic CD8 clonotypes in ibrutinib-treated CLL. The germline V and J ends were trimmed by 6 bases and 10 bases, with 19 bases remaining between them. The germline CDR1 and CDR2 sequences are KGHSH and LQKENI. The CDR3 is made up of 15 amino acids. The targeted sequencing depth was 1 in 200,000 to 1 in 1 million T cells. Method: immunoSEQ multiplex PCR; TCRdb's copy keeps in-frame clones and lacks some. This table holds around 29,000 clones, roughly 69% found once. Sequenced material: PBMCs, taken after 24 months of ibrutinib treatment. This chain uses TRBV18 with TRBJ1-6; possibly TRBD1 for D (6 bases). The origin of this receptor is a human donor with chronic lymphocytic leukemia. CDR3 residues: CASSLADGGESPLHF. For the CDR3, the DNA is TGTGCCAGCTCGCTTGCTGACGGGGGCGAATCACCCCTCCACTTT. The whole variable domain, remainder taken from reference TRBV18 and TRBJ1-6, is NAGVMQNPRHLVRRRGQEARLRCSPMKGHSHVYWYRQLPEEGLKFMVYLQKENIIDESGMPKERFSAEFPKEGPSILRIQQVVRGDSAAYFCASSLADGGESPLHFGNGTRLTVT.